This entry lists 24 T cell receptor beta chains sequenced from one sample in a study of monozygotic twins with cystic fibrosis. Data came from immunoSEQ multiplex PCR; TCRdb stores just in-frame clones and leaves some out. The sample records around 21,000 clones, approximately 87% being singletons. Material: blood. These receptors all come from a woman in her twenties or thirties with cystic fibrosis.

With respect to this clone: The identical CDR3 is also encoded by other nucleotide sequences in the sample. This chain uses TRBV5-1 with TRBJ2-3; 15 bases agree with TRBD2. The germline CDR1 and CDR2 sequences are SGHRS and YFSETQ. The CDR3 loop spans 16 amino acids. J was trimmed by 3 bases and V by 5 bases; bases with no gene match: 4. The CDR3 region is CASSPGTSGGTDTQYF. The CDR3 bases are TGCGCCAGCAGTCCGGGGACTAGCGGGGGGACAGATACGCAGTATTTT.

CDR3: CASSLERGASTDTQYF. The CDR3 DNA reads as TGCGCCAGCAGCTTGGAGAGGGGAGCTAGCACAGATACGCAGTATTTT. The chain joins TRBV5-1 to TRBJ2-3, with D perhaps being TRBD1 or TRBD2 (5 bases each). Germline V gene sequence: CDR1 SGHRS, CDR2 YFSETQ. The CDR3 is 16 amino acids. Trimming pared 0 bases from V and 0 bases from J, leaving 11 bases between.

For this clone: At one end the junction does not follow the germline gene, possibly because of a read error. This chain uses TRBV7-7 with TRBJ2-1; 8 bases line up with TRBD1. Germline loops: CDR1 SSHAT, CDR2 FNYEAQ (reference sequence). The CDR3 runs to 15 residues. This chain's CDR3 is CASSQGADGYNEQFF. The DNA of the CDR3 is TGTGCTAGCAGCCAGGGGGCCGACGGCTACAATGAGCAGTTCTTC.

The V and J genes are TRBV7-6 and TRBJ1-5, with D unresolved. CDR1 is SGHVS and CDR2 is FNYEAQ in the germline V gene. The CDR3 covers 15 residues. V was cut by 0 bases and J by 5 bases, with 11 bases left in between. For the CDR3, the DNA is TGTGCCAGCAGCTTAGCCACTTCGCCGGATCAGCCCCAGCATTTT. Translated, it gives CASSLATSPDQPQHF.

CDR3 region: CASSHVPPPARSYNEQFF. DNA for the CDR3: TGCGCCAGCAGCCATGTCCCCCCTCCCGCGCGCTCCTACAATGAGCAGTTCTTC. The chain has TRBV4-1 and TRBJ2-1, with no clear D. Germline CDR1 and CDR2: MGHRA and YSYEKL. This CDR3 has 18 residues. Between the trimmed V and J ends, which lost 3 bases and 0 bases, there was a span of 18 bases.

This chain uses TRBV7-9 with TRBJ2-5; D call uncertain. Between the trimmed V and J ends, which lost 4 bases and 4 bases, there was a span of 4 bases. The CDR3 spans 11 residues. Germline V gene lookup returns CDR1 SEHNR and CDR2 FQNEAQ (reference sequence). Here the CDR3 reads CASSSGETQYF. DNA for the CDR3: TGTGCCAGCAGCTCTGGAGAGACCCAGTACTTC.

The rearrangement joins TRBV4-3 to TRBJ2-1; either TRBD1 or TRBD2 may fit D (5 bases each). The CDR3 has 15 amino acids. Trimming removed 3 bases at V and 3 bases at J, with 12 bases between. The V gene's germline CDR1 is LGHNA and CDR2 YSLEER. The CDR3 bases are TGCGCCAGCAGCCAGTCCGGGACGTTCTACAATGAGCAGTTCTTC. Translating it yields CASSQSGTFYNEQFF.

This clone has a single count. The chain combines TRBV4-3 with TRBJ1-1, with D unresolved. The V and J ends lost 1 base and 1 base respectively, with 10 bases between them. The V gene's germline CDR1 is LGHNA and CDR2 YSLEER. This CDR3 contains 15 residues. The CDR3 nucleotides are TGCGCCAGCAGCCAAGGTCCCAGGTGGAACACTGAAGCTTTCTTT. It codes for CASSQGPRWNTEAFF.

The V and J genes are TRBV7-6 and TRBJ1-3; no clear D gene. The CDR3 has 18 residues. From germline, CDR1 is SGHVS and CDR2 FNYEAQ. V was trimmed by 5 bases and J by 0 bases, leaving 20 bases between them. The CDR3 DNA is TGTGCCAGCAGCCTATACGGTGGACTTGCTAACTCTGGAAACACCATATATTTT. Its translation is CASSLYGGLANSGNTIYF.

The chain couples TRBV6-6 to TRBJ2-7, with D perhaps matching TRBD1 or TRBD2 (5 bases each). The length of the CDR3 is 15 residues. V was clipped by 6 bases and J by 3 bases, with 18 bases between them. Per the germline V gene, CDR1 is MNHNY and CDR2 is SVGAGI (reference sequence). This CDR3 reads CASRTSGPFDYEQYF. CDR3 in DNA: TGTGCCAGCAGGACTTCGGGACCCTTCGACTACGAGCAGTACTTC.

J is TRBJ2-3 and V is TRBV2; no clear D. The CDR3 loop spans 13 amino acids. The germline gives CDR1 SNHLY, CDR2 FYNNEI. V lost 8 bases to trimming and J lost 4 bases, with 13 bases between them. CDR3 amino acids: CASSVLVADTQYF. The DNA of the CDR3 is TGTGCCAGCTCTGTACTTGTTGCAGATACGCAGTATTTT.

The CDR3 DNA reads as TGCGCCAGCAGCTCAGGGGGCGCGTCCTACGAGCAGTACTTC. Its translation is CASSSGGASYEQYF. J is TRBJ2-7 and V is TRBV5-1; 8 bases match TRBD1. The germline V gene has CDR1 SGHRS and CDR2 YFSETQ. V shed 3 bases and J 1 base; nucleotides not matched to a gene: 3. CDR3 length: 14 residues.

V usage is TRBV7-8 and J usage is TRBJ1-3; no reliable D call. V was shortened by 5 bases and J by 3 bases, with 8 bases between the two germline ends. The germline V gene has CDR1 SGHVS and CDR2 FQNEAQ. The CDR3 totals 13 residues. The CDR3 is CASSLPVGNTIYF. The CDR3, as DNA: TGTGCCAGCAGCCTACCCGTTGGAAACACCATATATTTT.

The CDR3 protein is CASSPGDREKNIQYF. In DNA form, the CDR3 reads TGCGCCAGCAGCCCGGGAGACAGGGAAAAAAACATTCAGTACTTC. The chain links TRBV5-1 to TRBJ2-4, with a tentative D call TRBD1 (7 bases). Germline values: CDR1 SGHRS, CDR2 YFSETQ. The CDR3 has 15 residues. Trimming pared 4 bases from V and 4 bases from J, leaving 15 bases between.

The CDR3 DNA sequence: TGTGCCCGGGGGGGTAAACCCATGAACACTGAAGCTTTCTTT. Its translation is CARGGKPMNTEAFF. The chain carries TRBV30 and TRBJ1-1; D may be TRBD1 (5 bases). The CDR3 spans 14 residues. Trimming stripped 8 bases from V and 0 bases from J, with 16 bases between. The germline gives CDR1 GTSNPN, CDR2 SVGIG (reference sequence).

The rearrangement joins TRBV2 to TRBJ2-2, with 11 bases fitting TRBD1. CDR1 is SNHLY and CDR2 is FYNNEI in the germline V gene. The V and J ends lost 2 bases and 2 bases, in that order; junction bases with no gene match: 7. The CDR3 covers 18 residues. The chain's CDR3 is CASSESPRTGGNTGELFF. The CDR3 DNA is TGTGCCAGCAGTGAATCCCCTCGGACAGGGGGCAACACCGGGGAGCTGTTTTTT. The variable domain in full, completed from reference TRBV2 and TRBJ2-2, reads EPEVTQTPSHQVTQMGQEVILRCVPISNHLYFYWYRQILGQKVEFLVSFYNNEISEKSEIFDDQFSVERPDGSNFTLKIRSTKLEDSAMYFCASSESPRTGGNTGELFFGEGSRLTVL.

The rearrangement joins TRBV6-5 to TRBJ2-1, with D perhaps TRBD1 (6 bases). Between the trimmed V and J ends, which lost 5 bases and 7 bases, there was a span of 9 bases. This CDR3 has 12 residues. Per germline, CDR1 MNHEY and CDR2 SVGAGI. Here the CDR3 DNA reads TGTGCCAGCAGTCGAACAGGGAATGAGCAGTTCTTC. Its translation is CASSRTGNEQFF.

This chain connects TRBV11-3 to TRBJ2-2, with D perhaps matching TRBD2 (5 bases). Trimming pared 2 bases from V and 4 bases from J, leaving 8 bases between. Germline CDR1 reads SGHNT; CDR2 reads YENEEA. The CDR3 length is 14 residues. In DNA form, the CDR3 reads TGTGCCAGCAGCTTACGGGAAGGCACCGGGGAGCTGTTTTTT. Translating it yields CASSLREGTGELFF.

This clone came up a few times. The V call is TRBV4-1, the J call TRBJ1-1; D is unclear. The V end was cut by 1 base, the J end by 10 bases, with 7 bases between. This CDR3 region has 11 residues. Germline V gene data show CDR1 as MGHRA and CDR2 as YSYEKL. CDR3 DNA: TGCGCCAGCAGCCAAGGAGTGGTAGCTTTCTTT. Protein product: CASSQGVVAFF.

The chain recombines TRBV5-8 with TRBJ2-7, with 8 bases lining up with TRBD2. J was trimmed by 0 bases and V by 5 bases; bases with no gene match: 1. Germline V gene lookup returns CDR1 SGHTS and CDR2 YDEGEE. The CDR3 runs 13 residues. The chain's CDR3 is CASSRGGSYEQYF. CDR3 coding DNA: TGTGCCAGCAGTCGGGGGGGCTCCTACGAGCAGTACTTC.

V usage is TRBV28 and J usage is TRBJ1-2, with unresolved D. The germline CDR1 and CDR2 sequences are MDHEN and SYDVKM. The length of the CDR3 is 13 residues. V was cut by 3 bases and J by 2 bases, with 7 bases left in between. The CDR3 DNA sequence: TGTGCCAGCAGTTTTACGGAAAACTATGGCTACACCTTC. The encoded protein is CASSFTENYGYTF.

The chain links TRBV7-2 to TRBJ2-5; no clear D gene. The germline CDR1 and CDR2 sequences are SGHTA and FQGNSA. V was pared by 1 base and J by 4 bases, with 7 bases between. This CDR3 has 13 amino acids. The CDR3 sequence is CASSLDGLETQYF. The CDR3 DNA is TGTGCCAGCAGCTTAGATGGCTTAGAGACCCAGTACTTC. Full variable domain (rest looked up from reference TRBV7-2 and TRBJ2-5): GAGVSQSPSNKVTEKGKDVELRCDPISGHTALYWYRQSLGQGLEFLIYFQGNSAPDKSGLPSDRFSAERTGGSVSTLTIQRTQQEDSAVYLCASSLDGLETQYFGPGTRLLVL.

V gene TRBV19 combines with J gene TRBJ1-6; 8 bases are shared with TRBD1. The CDR3 covers 16 residues. V shed 1 base and J 6 bases; nucleotides not matched to a gene: 5. Germline-derived CDR1 and CDR2 are LNHDA and SQIVND (reference sequence). This chain's CDR3 is CASSIVAGGRNSPLHF. The DNA for the CDR3 is TGTGCCAGTAGTATAGTCGCAGGGGGCCGTAATTCACCCCTCCACTTT.

The rearrangement uses TRBV19 and TRBJ1-2; TRBD1 matches 8 bases. The CDR3 consists of 14 residues. Per the germline V gene, CDR1 is LNHDA and CDR2 is SQIVND (reference sequence). J lost 4 bases, V lost 6 bases, and 7 bases had no gene match. CDR3: CASSPDRAGYGYTF. DNA for the CDR3: TGTGCCAGTAGCCCGGACAGGGCGGGCTATGGCTACACCTTC.